These T cell receptor beta chains were read from a single sample in a study of T cells in Graves' hyperthyroidism and ophthalmopathy. One entry per CDR3 protein, called by TCRdb with MiXCR from the multiplex PCR reads. The repertoire holds over 250,000 distinct CDR3 sequences, over 20% seen once, with over 55% in the top ten. Sequencing was done on a sample of blood. The receptors were sampled from a man younger than 45 with Graves' ophthalmopathy. Each CDR3 is given with its conserved first and last residue. Each record gives: V gene, D gene, J gene, clone size, CDR3 DNA, CDR3 protein. The D gene is left open where the match is weak. Clone sizes are given selectively: once, few, many, or a class where the clone is expanded.

TRBV6-5	.	TRBJ1-3	.	TGTGCCAGCAGTTACAACTCTAACTCTGGAAACACCATATATTTT	CASSYNSNSGNTIYF
TRBV5-5	TRBD2	TRBJ2-7	.	TGTGCCAGCAGCCGCGGGGGGGACAAGTCCTACGAGCAGTACTTC	CASSRGGDKSYEQYF
TRBV5-1	.	TRBJ1-1	many	TGCGCCAGCAGCTTGGCCCGCCGGAACACTGAAGCTTTCTTT	CASSLARRNTEAFF
TRBV3-1	.	TRBJ1-2	.	TGTGCCAGCAGCCAAGATTCAACGTCCTATGGCTACACCTTC	CASSQDSTSYGYTF
TRBV9	.	TRBJ2-3	.	TGTGCCAGCAGCGGACCCGCAAGGGATACGCAGTATTTT	CASSGPARDTQYF
TRBV20-1	TRBD2	TRBJ2-3	few	TGCAGTGCTAGCATAGGGACTAGCGCCACAGATACGCAGTATTTT	CSASIGTSATDTQYF
TRBV20-1	.	TRBJ2-1	.	TGCAGTGCTAGGAGGGGGGAAAGCTCCTACAATGAGCAGTTCTTC	CSARRGESSYNEQFF
TRBV3-1	.	TRBJ1-2	few	TGTGCCAGCAGTCTCGGACCCTCTGTTTTCACCTTC	CASSLGPSVFTF
TRBV2	.	TRBJ1-2	few	TGTGCCAGCAGTTCCCAACAAGAGGGGGGACGGGGCGGCTACACCTTC	CASSSQQEGGRGGYTF
TRBV11-2	.	TRBJ2-7	many	TGTGCCAGCAGCCCCCATACGGCGTACGAGCAGTACTTC	CASSPHTAYEQYF
TRBV18	.	TRBJ1-1	many	TGTGCCAGCTCACCGCAGACAGAGGAAGCTTTCTTT	CASSPQTEEAFF
TRBV2	.	TRBJ2-7	few	TGTGCCAACGGGGACGGATCCTACGAGCAGTACTTC	CANGDGSYEQYF
TRBV2	TRBD1	TRBJ2-1	many	TGTGCCAGCAGGGGGACAGGGCCTTCCTACAATGAGCAGTTCTTC	CASRGTGPSYNEQFF
TRBV6-1	.	TRBJ2-2	many	TGTGCCAGCAGTTTTCGTCCCGCCGCGAACACCGGGGAGCTGTTTTTT	CASSFRPAANTGELFF
TRBV6-2/TRBV6-3	.	TRBJ1-1	.	TGTGCCAGCAGACCACAAGGCACTGAAGCTTTCTTT	CASRPQGTEAFF
TRBV4-1	.	TRBJ1-2	.	TGCGCCAGCAGCCAAGGCGCGGGGGCTAACTATGGCTACACCTTC	CASSQGAGANYGYTF
TRBV20-1	TRBD2	TRBJ2-3	.	TGCAGTGCGACCCCACTAGCGGGAGACGTTACAGATACGCAGTATTTT	CSATPLAGDVTDTQYF
TRBV12-3/TRBV12-4	TRBD1	TRBJ1-4	.	TGTGCCAGCAGTACCTGGGACAGCCAACAACTTAATGAAAAACTGTTTTTT	CASSTWDSQQLNEKLFF
TRBV14	.	TRBJ2-7	.	TGTGCCAGCAGCCAAAGCCGTCCCTGGACTTTCTCCTACGAGCAGTACTTC	CASSQSRPWTFSYEQYF
TRBV7-8	.	TRBJ2-1	few	TGTGCCAGCAGCTCACCTCGGACTCAGGCGTTCTTC	CASSSPRTQAFF
TRBV19	.	TRBJ2-7	few	TGTGCCAGTAGTATTCGGCCTCCGGGTTATGGGGAACTCAACGAGCAGTACTTC	CASSIRPPGYGELNEQYF
TRBV9	.	TRBJ2-1	.	TGTGCCAGCAGCGTGGGGGCAGCAAACAATGAGCAGTTCTTC	CASSVGAANNEQFF
TRBV9	.	TRBJ1-5	few	TGTGCCAGCAGCGCCGGACAGCTCAATCAGCCCCAGCATTTT	CASSAGQLNQPQHF
TRBV2	TRBD1	TRBJ2-7	many	TGTGCCAGCAACCGAGGGGGCGCCTACGAGCAGTACTTC	CASNRGGAYEQYF
TRBV6-1	.	TRBJ1-2	.	TGTGCCAGCAGTGAAATGGGGGGCGGTACAAGCGGCTACACCTTC	CASSEMGGGTSGYTF
TRBV27	.	TRBJ2-7	.	TGTGCCAGCAGTTTAAAGCGGGGACAGTTCTACGAGCAGTACTTC	CASSLKRGQFYEQYF
TRBV5-1	.	TRBJ2-3	many	TGCGCCAGCAGCTTTTTACTAGCAGGGGATACGCAGTATTTT	CASSFLLAGDTQYF
TRBV20-1	TRBD1	TRBJ2-2	few	TGCAGTGCTACCAGGACAGGGTTCGGCGGGGAGCTGTTTTTT	CSATRTGFGGELFF
TRBV30	TRBD2	TRBJ2-1	many	TGTGCCTGGAGTGTAATAGCGGGAGGACACAATGAGCAGTTCTTC	CAWSVIAGGHNEQFF
TRBV11-3	.	TRBJ1-1	.	TGTGCCAGCAGCTTAGGGTGGGGGGACACTGAAGCTTTCTTT	CASSLGWGDTEAFF
TRBV14	.	TRBJ1-1	few	TGTGCCAGCAGCGAAGTTTTTGGCACTGAAGCTTTCTTT	CASSEVFGTEAFF
TRBV29-1	TRBD1	TRBJ1-1	.	TGCAGCGTTGATGCAGACAGGGTGAAAGGCACTGAAGCTTTCTTT	CSVDADRVKGTEAFF
TRBV3-1	.	TRBJ2-4	many	TGTGCCAGCAGCGTTGACATCGGCAAAAACATTCAGTACTTC	CASSVDIGKNIQYF
TRBV3-1	.	TRBJ2-7	few	TGTGCCAGCAGCCAAGAAAGGGACCTCTACGAGCAGTACTTC	CASSQERDLYEQYF
TRBV18	TRBD2	TRBJ2-5	few	TGTGCCAGCTCACCACCTGCGGGAGGGCAAGACGGGACCCAGTACTTC	CASSPPAGGQDGTQYF